Each of the 8 T cell receptor beta chains below was sequenced from the same sample in a study of beta chain features in type 1 diabetes. Every isolated RNA sample was fully reverse transcribed, so sequencing captured expressed TCRB transcripts. The data were produced by immunoSEQ multiplex PCR, yet TCRdb's version contains in-frame clones alone and is incomplete. Among hundreds of thousands of clones listed, approximately 31% were seen once. The sequenced sample consisted of naive CD4+ T cells from blood. Every receptor here comes from a man between 18 and 29 years old in good health.

This clone was seen more than once but under ten times. This sequence joins TRBV7-9 and TRBJ2-1; tentatively, D is TRBD2 (6 bases). The germline CDR1 and CDR2 sequences are SEHNR and FQNEAQ (reference sequence). CDR3 length equals 16 residues. The germline V and J ends were trimmed by 3 bases and 3 bases, with 15 bases remaining between them. The CDR3 region has the DNA TGTGCCAGCAGCTTGGGAGGTCAATGGGACTACAATGAGCAGTTCTTC. Amino acids: CASSLGGQWDYNEQFF.

This clone appeared a few times. The CDR3 DNA reads as TGTGCCAGCAGCTTGGGGACAGCTCCACAAGAGACCCAGTACTTC. Amino acid sequence: CASSLGTAPQETQYF. This chain connects TRBV7-3 to TRBJ2-5; 7 nucleotides match TRBD1. The J segment lost 2 bases and the V segment lost 3 bases, leaving 6 bases of the junction unmatched. There are 15 residues in the CDR3. Germline V CDR1 and CDR2: SGHTA, FQGTGA.

The chain joins TRBV4-2 to TRBJ1-3, with D unresolved. V was clipped by 4 bases and J by 4 bases, with 17 bases between them. Germline loops: CDR1 LGHNA, CDR2 YNFKEQ. The CDR3 is made up of 16 amino acids. The CDR3 coding sequence is TGTGCCAGCAGCCCCTTGGGCCTACCTCCGGGAAACACCATATATTTT. Translating gives CASSPLGLPPGNTIYF.

Only a few counts were recorded for this clone. This sequence joins TRBV9 and TRBJ2-1; D not resolved. V was cut by 0 bases and J by 6 bases, with 13 bases left in between. This CDR3 has 15 residues. Germline CDR1 and CDR2: SGDLS and YYNGEE. CDR3 nucleotides: TGTGCCAGCAGCGTAGGCGGCAATGGGATCAATGAGCAGTTCTTC. Translated, it gives CASSVGGNGINEQFF.

V and J are TRBV5-4 and TRBJ2-7; the D is unclear. Germline CDR1 SGHNT, CDR2 YYREEE (reference sequence). V gave up 1 base and J gave up 7 bases, with 9 bases separating them. CDR3 length equals 12 residues. In DNA, the CDR3 is TGTGCCAGCAGCTTGACCGGTGGGGAGCAGTACTTC. This sequence encodes CASSLTGGEQYF.

The chain has TRBV7-2 and TRBJ2-3; D is unclear. There are 13 residues in the CDR3. The germline V and J ends were trimmed by 2 bases and 5 bases, with 8 bases remaining between them. The germline V gene encodes CDR1 SGHTA and CDR2 FQGNSA. The CDR3 sequence: CASSLFPKDTQYF. CDR3 in DNA: TGTGCCAGCAGCTTATTCCCCAAAGATACGCAGTATTTT.

There are a few counts of this clone. The chain is built from TRBV2 and TRBJ2-5; 7 nucleotides match TRBD1. CDR1 is SNHLY, CDR2 FYNNEI, per germline. V trimming: 0 bases; J trimming: 4 bases; junction bases outside the gene matches: 5. The CDR3 runs 15 residues. The CDR3 sequence: CASSEAPKGAETQYF. The DNA of the CDR3 is TGTGCCAGCAGTGAAGCGCCCAAGGGGGCAGAGACCCAGTACTTC.

As to this clone: Germline is not matched at one junction end, which may reflect a read error. The gene calls are TRBV19 and TRBJ2-3; D perhaps matches TRBD2 (5 bases). CDR3 length: 9 amino acids. CDR1 and CDR2 (germline): LNHDA, SQIVND (reference sequence). CDR3 loop: CARGLGWRF. The CDR3 DNA follows: TGTGCCCGAGGGTTAGGGTGGCGCTTT.